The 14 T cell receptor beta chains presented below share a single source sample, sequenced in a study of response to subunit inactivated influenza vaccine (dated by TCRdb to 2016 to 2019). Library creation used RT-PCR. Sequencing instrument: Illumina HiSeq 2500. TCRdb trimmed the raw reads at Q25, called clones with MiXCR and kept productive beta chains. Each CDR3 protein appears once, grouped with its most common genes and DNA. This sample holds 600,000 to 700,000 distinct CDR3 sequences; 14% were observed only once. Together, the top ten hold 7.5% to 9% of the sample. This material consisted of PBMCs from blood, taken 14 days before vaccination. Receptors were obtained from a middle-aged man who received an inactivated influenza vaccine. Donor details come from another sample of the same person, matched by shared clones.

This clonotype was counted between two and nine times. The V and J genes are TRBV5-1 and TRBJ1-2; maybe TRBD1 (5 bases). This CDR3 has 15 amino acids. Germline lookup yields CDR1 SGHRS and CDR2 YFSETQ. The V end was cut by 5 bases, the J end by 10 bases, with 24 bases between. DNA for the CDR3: TGCGCCAGCAGTTACGGGACGGCGATCTCCGGATTCTACACCTTC. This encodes CASSYGTAISGFYTF.

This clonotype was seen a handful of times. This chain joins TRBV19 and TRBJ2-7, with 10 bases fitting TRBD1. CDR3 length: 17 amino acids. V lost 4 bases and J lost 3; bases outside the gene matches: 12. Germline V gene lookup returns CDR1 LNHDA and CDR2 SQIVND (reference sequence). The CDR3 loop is CASSTTDRGLAYYEQYF. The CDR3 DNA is TGTGCCAGTAGTACCACCGACAGGGGGCTCGCCTACTACGAGCAGTACTTC. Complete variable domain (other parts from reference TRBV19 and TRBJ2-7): DGGITQSPKYLFRKEGQNVTLSCEQNLNHDAMYWYRQDPGQGLRLIYYSQIVNDFQKGDIAEGYSVSREKKESFPLTVTSAQKNPTAFYLCASSTTDRGLAYYEQYFGPGTRLTVT.

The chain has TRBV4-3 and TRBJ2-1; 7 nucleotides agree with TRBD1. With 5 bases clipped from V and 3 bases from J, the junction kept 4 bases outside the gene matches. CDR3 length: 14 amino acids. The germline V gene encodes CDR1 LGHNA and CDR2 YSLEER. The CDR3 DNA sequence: TGCGCCAGCAGCAAGGACAGGCTCTACAATGAGCAGTTCTTC. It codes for CASSKDRLYNEQFF.

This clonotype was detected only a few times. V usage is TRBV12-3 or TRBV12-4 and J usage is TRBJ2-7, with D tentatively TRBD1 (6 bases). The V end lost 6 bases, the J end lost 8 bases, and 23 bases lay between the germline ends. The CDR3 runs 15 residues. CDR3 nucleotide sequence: TGTGCCAGCAGCCAAGCCTGGGACACGATCATGAAGCAGTACTTC. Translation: CASSQAWDTIMKQYF.

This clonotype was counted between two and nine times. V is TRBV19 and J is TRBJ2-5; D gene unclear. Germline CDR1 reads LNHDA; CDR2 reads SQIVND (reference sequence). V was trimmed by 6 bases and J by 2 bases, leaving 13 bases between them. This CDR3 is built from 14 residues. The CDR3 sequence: CASSHNKPQETQYF. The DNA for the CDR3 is TGTGCCAGTAGCCACAACAAACCACAAGAGACCCAGTACTTC.

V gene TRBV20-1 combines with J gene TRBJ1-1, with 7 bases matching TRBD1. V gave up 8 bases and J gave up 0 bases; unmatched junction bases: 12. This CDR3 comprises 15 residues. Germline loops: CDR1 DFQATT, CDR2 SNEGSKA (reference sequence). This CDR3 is CSLRTGRQLNTEAFF. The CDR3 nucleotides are TGCAGTCTCCGGACAGGAAGACAATTGAACACTGAAGCTTTCTTT.

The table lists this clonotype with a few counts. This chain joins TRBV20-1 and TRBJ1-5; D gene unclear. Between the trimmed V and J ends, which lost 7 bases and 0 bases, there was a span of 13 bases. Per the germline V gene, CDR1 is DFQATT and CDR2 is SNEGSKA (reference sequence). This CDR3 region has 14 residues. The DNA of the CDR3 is TGCAGTGTAGGAGGGAAATATAGCAATCAGCCCCAGCATTTT. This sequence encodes CSVGGKYSNQPQHF.

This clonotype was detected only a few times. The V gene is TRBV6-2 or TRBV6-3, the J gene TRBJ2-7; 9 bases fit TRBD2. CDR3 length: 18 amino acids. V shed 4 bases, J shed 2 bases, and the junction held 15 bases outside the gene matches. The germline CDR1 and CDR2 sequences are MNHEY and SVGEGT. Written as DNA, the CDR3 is TGTGCCAGCAGTTTGTACCTAGCGGGACCAACATCAACCTACGAGCAGTACTTC. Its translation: CASSLYLAGPTSTYEQYF.

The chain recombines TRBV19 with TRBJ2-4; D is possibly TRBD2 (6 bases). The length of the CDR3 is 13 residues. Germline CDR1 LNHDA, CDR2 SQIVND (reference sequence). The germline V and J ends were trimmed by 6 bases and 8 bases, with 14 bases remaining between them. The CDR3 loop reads CASSKGWRDIQYF. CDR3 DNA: TGTGCCAGTAGCAAGGGGTGGAGGGACATTCAGTACTTC.

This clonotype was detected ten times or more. CDR3 sequence: CASSEPSSPPYGYTF. CDR3 DNA sequence: TGTGCCAGCAGTGAACCAAGCAGTCCGCCCTATGGCTACACCTTC. This chain connects TRBV6-1 to TRBJ1-2, with D unclear. The CDR3 has 15 amino acids. V was clipped by 2 bases and J by 4 bases, with 14 bases between them. Germline assignment: CDR1 MNHNS and CDR2 SASEGT.

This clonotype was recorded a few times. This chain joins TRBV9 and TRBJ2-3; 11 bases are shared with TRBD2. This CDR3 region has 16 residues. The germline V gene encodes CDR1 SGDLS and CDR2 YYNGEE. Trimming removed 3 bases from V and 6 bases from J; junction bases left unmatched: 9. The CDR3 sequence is CASSGPLAGGPDTQYF. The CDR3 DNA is TGTGCCAGCAGCGGTCCCCTAGCGGGGGGCCCGGATACGCAGTATTTT.

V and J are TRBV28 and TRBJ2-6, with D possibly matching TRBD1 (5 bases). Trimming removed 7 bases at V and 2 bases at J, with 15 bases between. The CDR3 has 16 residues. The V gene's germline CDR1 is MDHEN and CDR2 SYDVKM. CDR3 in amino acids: CASTLGAVAGANVLTF. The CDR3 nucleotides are TGTGCCAGCACCTTAGGGGCGGTCGCTGGGGCCAACGTCCTGACTTTC.

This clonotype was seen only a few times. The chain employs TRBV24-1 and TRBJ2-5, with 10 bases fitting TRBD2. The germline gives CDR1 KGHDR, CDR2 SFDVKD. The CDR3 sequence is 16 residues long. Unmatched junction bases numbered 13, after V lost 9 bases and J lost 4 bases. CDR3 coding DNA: TGTGCCACCGGCGATTCTGGAGCGGGAGGGCGAGAGACCCAGTACTTC. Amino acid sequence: CATGDSGAGGRETQYF.

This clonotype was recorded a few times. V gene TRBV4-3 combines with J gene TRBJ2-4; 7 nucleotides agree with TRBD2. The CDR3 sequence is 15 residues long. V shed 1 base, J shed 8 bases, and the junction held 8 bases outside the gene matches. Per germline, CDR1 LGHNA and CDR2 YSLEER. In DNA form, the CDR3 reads TGCGCCAGCAGCCAAGGACACCCTCGGGGGGACATTCAGTACTTC. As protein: CASSQGHPRGDIQYF.